A selection of T cell receptor beta chains follows, all from one sample in a study of T cells expressing NK-cell markers. TCRdb re-called the 5' RACE reads and catalogs CDR3 proteins one per entry, DNA excluded. Its table lists 300,000 to 450,000 distinct CDR3 sequences. The material sequenced was blood T cells: a sorted CD56 or NKG2C T cell subset, CD4+ or CD8+ T cells, or bulk PBMC T cells (not recorded which). Receptors were obtained from a man aged 18-75 years in good health. Each CDR3 is given with its conserved first and last residue. The order of the fields is V gene, J gene, CDR3 protein.

TRBV15	TRBJ2-7	CATSRAGTRIEQYF
TRBV6-1	TRBJ1-6	CASNNRPSPLHF
TRBV2	TRBJ1-6	CASSEGGGAYNSPLHF
TRBV12-3/TRBV12-4	TRBJ1-1	CASSLLGRVRTEAFF
TRBV20-1	TRBJ2-1	CSAIAPKWGPGNEQFF
TRBV6-1	TRBJ2-7	CASRAPSWDEQYF
TRBV10-3	TRBJ2-1	CAIRLAGGVNEQFF
TRBV20-1	TRBJ1-5	CSAGAGMGDNQPQHF
TRBV3-1	TRBJ2-2	CASRRAGPATTGELFF
TRBV10-3	TRBJ1-3	CAISQGQGANSGNTIYF
TRBV12-5	TRBJ2-7	CASALGQASYEQYF
TRBV7-2	TRBJ1-6	CASSQNGVLRSPLHF
TRBV4-2	TRBJ1-6	CASSQVPGQGGSPLHF
TRBV20-1	TRBJ1-5	CSANRDGSYNNQPQHF
TRBV3-1	TRBJ1-2	CASSQDRGRDPYGYTF
TRBV5-1	TRBJ2-2	CASSKDIQEGANTGELFF
TRBV19	TRBJ1-5	CASSLVHRGQPQHF
TRBV24-1	TRBJ2-1	CATGQLPINFSYNEQFF
TRBV7-9	TRBJ2-5	CASSLAARVGETQYF
TRBV4-2	TRBJ2-5	CASSQDGLSQETQYF
TRBV18	TRBJ2-1	CASSPPLGGRNEQFF
TRBV2	TRBJ1-5	CASSESGFNQPQHF
TRBV7-3	TRBJ2-5	CASSLRASAQETQYF
TRBV5-4	TRBJ2-1	CASSLELPNNEQFF